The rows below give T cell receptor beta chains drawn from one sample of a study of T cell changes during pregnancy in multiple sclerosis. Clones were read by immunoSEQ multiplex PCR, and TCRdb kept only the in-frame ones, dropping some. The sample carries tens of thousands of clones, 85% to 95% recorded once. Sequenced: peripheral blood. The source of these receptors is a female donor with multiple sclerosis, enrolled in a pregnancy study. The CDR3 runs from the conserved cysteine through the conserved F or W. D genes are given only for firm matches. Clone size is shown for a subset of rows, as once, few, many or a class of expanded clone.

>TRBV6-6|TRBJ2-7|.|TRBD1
CASSYGPGGINEQYF
TGTGCCAGCAGTTACGGGCCAGGGGGCATCAACGAGCAGTACTTC
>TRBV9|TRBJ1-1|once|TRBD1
CASSVARQGRYTEAFF
TGTGCCAGCAGCGTAGCTAGACAGGGACGGTACACTGAAGCTTTCTTT
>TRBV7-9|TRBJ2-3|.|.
CASTPRGRPDTQYF
TGTGCCAGCACCCCCCGCGGCAGGCCAGATACGCAGTATTTT
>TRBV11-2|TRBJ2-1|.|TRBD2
CASSLDRGDEQFF
TGTGCCAGCAGCTTAGATCGGGGGGACGAGCAGTTCTTC
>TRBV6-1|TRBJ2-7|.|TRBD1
CASREDRGGLYEQYF
TGTGCCAGCAGAGAGGACAGGGGTGGCTTATACGAGCAGTACTTC
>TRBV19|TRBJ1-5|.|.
CASSIAANQPQHF
TGTGCCAGTAGTATCGCAGCTAATCAGCCCCAGCATTTT
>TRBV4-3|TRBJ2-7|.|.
CASSQEWWAGGAYEQYF
TGCGCCAGCAGCCAAGAGTGGTGGGCAGGGGGGGCCTACGAGCAGTACTTC
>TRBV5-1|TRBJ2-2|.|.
CASSPPGRGGELFF
TGCGCCAGCAGCCCCCCCGGGAGAGGTGGGGAGCTGTTTTTT
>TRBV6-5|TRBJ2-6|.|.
CASRKRQSGANVLTF
TGTGCCAGCAGAAAACGACAGTCTGGGGCCAACGTCCTGACTTTC
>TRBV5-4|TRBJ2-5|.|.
CASSLDLRGEETQYF
TGTGCCAGCAGCTTGGACTTAAGGGGGGAAGAGACCCAGTACTTC
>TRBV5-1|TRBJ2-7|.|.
CASSSTGSYEQYF
TGCGCCAGCAGCTCAACAGGGTCCTACGAGCAGTACTTC
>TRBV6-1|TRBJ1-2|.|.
CASSGSPDSYGYTF
TGTGCCAGCAGTGGATCACCCGACAGCTATGGCTACACCTTC
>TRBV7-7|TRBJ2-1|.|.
CASARDLDSYNEQFF
TGTGCCAGCGCTCGGGACTTAGACTCCTACAATGAGCAGTTCTTC
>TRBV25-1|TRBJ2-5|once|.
CASARTRGRQETQYF
TGTGCCAGCGCCCGAACCCGTGGTAGGCAAGAGACCCAGTACTTC
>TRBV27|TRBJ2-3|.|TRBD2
CASSFRVTSGRGFPDTQYF
TGTGCCAGCAGTTTCCGGGTTACTAGCGGGAGGGGGTTTCCAGATACGCAGTATTTT
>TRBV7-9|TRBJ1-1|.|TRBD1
CASSDRAGTEAFF
TGTGCCAGCAGCGACAGGGCGGGCACTGAAGCTTTCTTT
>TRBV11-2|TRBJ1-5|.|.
CASSLGGSGQPQHF
TGTGCCAGCAGCTTAGGGGGCAGCGGGCAGCCCCAGCATTTT
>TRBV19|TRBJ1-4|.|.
CASSLQGSNEKLFF
TGTGCCAGTAGTTTACAGGGCTCTAATGAAAAACTGTTTTTT
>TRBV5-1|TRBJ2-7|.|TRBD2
CASSLGLAGGNHEQYF
TGCGCCAGCAGCTTGGGACTAGCGGGAGGTAATCACGAGCAGTACTTC
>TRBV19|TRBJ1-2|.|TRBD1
CASSIEPRTGIIDGYTF
TGTGCCAGTAGTATAGAACCGAGGACAGGGATCATCGATGGCTACACCTTC
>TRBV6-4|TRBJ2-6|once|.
CASSKDSFGANVLTF
TGTGCCAGCAGTAAAGACAGCTTTGGGGCCAACGTCCTGACTTTC
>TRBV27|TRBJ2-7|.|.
CASSFNYEQYF
TGTGCCAGCAGTTTTAATTACGAGCAGTACTTC